These T cell receptor beta chains were read from a single sample in a study of T cell repertoires in cytomegalovirus infection. Antigen specificity for these receptors is unknown. TCRdb ran MiXCR on the reads and lists one entry per CDR3 protein. The sample has 110,000 to 150,000 distinct CDR3 sequences; 32% are singletons. Sequencing used CD8+ T cells from cultured PBMCs, obtained from culture after CMV antigen stimulation. These receptors were obtained from a human donor in good health (CMV status not recorded). Some clones in this sample may be carry-over from other donors' samples. Both conserved end residues are part of each CDR3. Each record gives: V gene, D gene, clone size, J gene, CDR3 DNA, CDR3 protein. The D gene is left open where the match is weak. Rows may omit the clone size; those that give it use once, few, many or a size class.

v_call: TRBV7-2; d_call: .; clone_size: few; j_call: TRBJ1-1; cdr3_nt: TGTGCCAGCAGCCGTCTTAGTCGTACTGAAGCTTTCTTT; cdr3_aa: CASSRLSRTEAFF
v_call: TRBV7-8; d_call: TRBD2; clone_size: .; j_call: TRBJ2-7; cdr3_nt: TGTGCCAGCAGCCTCTTGGGGGGGGGAACCTACGAGCAGTACTTC; cdr3_aa: CASSLLGGGTYEQYF
v_call: TRBV5-1; d_call: .; clone_size: .; j_call: TRBJ2-1; cdr3_nt: TGCGCCAGCAGCTCGACACCTACCCGGGCCGGTCCATACAATGAGCAGTTCTTC; cdr3_aa: CASSSTPTRAGPYNEQFF
v_call: TRBV6-2/TRBV6-3; d_call: .; clone_size: .; j_call: TRBJ2-3; cdr3_nt: TGTGCCAGCGTGCGTCGCGGGCCCACAGATACGCAGTATTTT; cdr3_aa: CASVRRGPTDTQYF
v_call: TRBV2; d_call: .; clone_size: .; j_call: TRBJ1-1; cdr3_nt: TGTGCCAGCAGTGATAAATGGACTGAAGCTTTCTTT; cdr3_aa: CASSDKWTEAFF
v_call: TRBV5-5; d_call: .; clone_size: .; j_call: TRBJ1-1; cdr3_nt: TGTGCCAGCAGCTCCCTGACAGATGAAGCTTTCTTT; cdr3_aa: CASSSLTDEAFF
v_call: TRBV6-6; d_call: .; clone_size: .; j_call: TRBJ1-2; cdr3_nt: TGTGCCAGCACCCTACGGACAGTCAACTATGGCTACACCTTC; cdr3_aa: CASTLRTVNYGYTF
v_call: TRBV5-4; d_call: TRBD1; clone_size: .; j_call: TRBJ2-7; cdr3_nt: TGTGCCAGCAGCTCCGTAGCAGGGGGCAGCGAGCAGTACTTC; cdr3_aa: CASSSVAGGSEQYF
v_call: TRBV7-2; d_call: .; clone_size: .; j_call: TRBJ2-3; cdr3_nt: TGTGCCAGCAGCCTAACGGGGGGCGGCGACACAGATACGCAGTATTTT; cdr3_aa: CASSLTGGGDTDTQYF
v_call: TRBV7-6; d_call: .; clone_size: .; j_call: TRBJ2-7; cdr3_nt: TGTGCCAGCAGCTCCCCGGGACATCGATACGAGCAGTACTTC; cdr3_aa: CASSSPGHRYEQYF
v_call: TRBV4-1; d_call: TRBD1; clone_size: .; j_call: TRBJ2-7; cdr3_nt: TGCGCCAGCAGCCCCTCCGGGACAGGGGTGGGAGAGCAGTACTTC; cdr3_aa: CASSPSGTGVGEQYF
v_call: TRBV12-3/TRBV12-4; d_call: TRBD2; clone_size: few; j_call: TRBJ2-7; cdr3_nt: TGTGCCAGCAGTTGGGGCGGGGGAGTCTACGAGCAGTACTTC; cdr3_aa: CASSWGGGVYEQYF
v_call: TRBV14; d_call: TRBD1; clone_size: .; j_call: TRBJ2-7; cdr3_nt: TGTGCCAGCAGCCAAGGACCCGGGACAGGCGACTACGAGCAGTACTTC; cdr3_aa: CASSQGPGTGDYEQYF
v_call: TRBV7-2; d_call: TRBD1; clone_size: many; j_call: TRBJ1-3; cdr3_nt: TGTGCCAGCAGCCCCCGACAGGGCATAGGAAACACCATATATTTT; cdr3_aa: CASSPRQGIGNTIYF
v_call: TRBV28; d_call: .; clone_size: few; j_call: TRBJ2-2; cdr3_nt: TGTGCCAGCAGTTTGCCCCCCCCAGGGGAGGGCGGGGAGCTGTTTTTT; cdr3_aa: CASSLPPPGEGGELFF
v_call: TRBV5-1; d_call: .; clone_size: .; j_call: TRBJ2-1; cdr3_nt: TGCGCCAGCAGCCCCCAAAATGAGCAGTTCTTC; cdr3_aa: CASSPQNEQFF
v_call: TRBV2; d_call: .; clone_size: .; j_call: TRBJ1-1; cdr3_nt: TGTGCCAGCAGCGAGGGGGAGGTTGAGTACGCTGAAGCTTTCTTT; cdr3_aa: CASSEGEVEYAEAFF
v_call: TRBV7-6; d_call: TRBD1; clone_size: .; j_call: TRBJ1-4; cdr3_nt: TGTGCCAGCAGCTCAACCACAGGGGGCGGTGAAAAACTGTTTTTT; cdr3_aa: CASSSTTGGGEKLFF
v_call: TRBV12-5; d_call: TRBD2; clone_size: .; j_call: TRBJ2-7; cdr3_nt: TGTGCTAGTGGTTTGGGAACTAGCGGGATTACGATAGAGCAGTACTTC; cdr3_aa: CASGLGTSGITIEQYF
v_call: TRBV30; d_call: TRBD1; clone_size: .; j_call: TRBJ1-1; cdr3_nt: TGTGCCTGGAGTGTACGGACAGGGGGGATTATGAACACTGAAGCTTTCTTT; cdr3_aa: CAWSVRTGGIMNTEAFF
v_call: TRBV20-1; d_call: .; clone_size: .; j_call: TRBJ2-2; cdr3_nt: TGCAGTGTTCGGGGGATGGAAACCGGGGAGCTGTTTTTT; cdr3_aa: CSVRGMETGELFF
v_call: TRBV18; d_call: .; clone_size: few; j_call: TRBJ2-7; cdr3_nt: TGTGCCAGCTCACGGGAAAACCCACAGGACCAGAACTCCTACGAGCAGTACTTC; cdr3_aa: CASSRENPQDQNSYEQYF
v_call: TRBV7-6; d_call: TRBD1; clone_size: few; j_call: TRBJ2-3; cdr3_nt: TGTGCCAGCACCAGGGGGACAGATACGCAGTATTTT; cdr3_aa: CASTRGTDTQYF
v_call: TRBV5-1; d_call: TRBD1; clone_size: .; j_call: TRBJ1-1; cdr3_nt: TGCGCCAGCAGCTCCCAGGGGGCGTTCATGAACACTGAAGCTTTCTTT; cdr3_aa: CASSSQGAFMNTEAFF
v_call: TRBV4-1; d_call: .; clone_size: .; j_call: TRBJ1-5; cdr3_nt: TGCGCCAGCAGCCAAGTGAGCGGTGGGGGCAATCAGCCCCAGCATTTT; cdr3_aa: CASSQVSGGGNQPQHF
v_call: TRBV7-9; d_call: .; clone_size: many; j_call: TRBJ2-4; cdr3_nt: TGTGCCAGCAGCGGCGGGGTTCAGGGCAAAAACATTCAGTACTTC; cdr3_aa: CASSGGVQGKNIQYF
v_call: TRBV15; d_call: .; clone_size: .; j_call: TRBJ1-5; cdr3_nt: TGTGCCACCAGCAGAGATTTGGGTAGCAATCAGCCCCAGCATTTT; cdr3_aa: CATSRDLGSNQPQHF
v_call: TRBV7-8; d_call: TRBD2; clone_size: .; j_call: TRBJ2-3; cdr3_nt: TGTGCCAGCAGCGCTGGGGGGGGAGGAACAGATACGCAGTATTTT; cdr3_aa: CASSAGGGGTDTQYF
v_call: TRBV7-4; d_call: .; clone_size: .; j_call: TRBJ1-1; cdr3_nt: TGTGCCAGCAGCTCAGGGATTGAATGGTTTGAAGCTTTCTTT; cdr3_aa: CASSSGIEWFEAFF
v_call: TRBV14; d_call: .; clone_size: .; j_call: TRBJ1-1; cdr3_nt: TGTGCCAGCAGCCAAGATTTCGGGGGTTGGACTGAAGCTTTCTTT; cdr3_aa: CASSQDFGGWTEAFF
v_call: TRBV2; d_call: .; clone_size: .; j_call: TRBJ1-3; cdr3_nt: TGTGCCAGCAGACCGGGGGCCCGAAACACCATATATTTT; cdr3_aa: CASRPGARNTIYF
v_call: TRBV4-1; d_call: .; clone_size: many; j_call: TRBJ2-5; cdr3_nt: TGCGCCAGCAGCCCCCCTGGGTTTCACCCACGAGAGACCCAGTACTTC; cdr3_aa: CASSPPGFHPRETQYF
v_call: TRBV20-1; d_call: .; clone_size: .; j_call: TRBJ1-1; cdr3_nt: TGCAGTGCTAAGAGGGTCACTGAAGCTTTCTTT; cdr3_aa: CSAKRVTEAFF
v_call: TRBV3-1; d_call: .; clone_size: .; j_call: TRBJ1-4; cdr3_nt: TGTGCCAGCAGCCAAGATCTTTTTGGGGGAACGAGTGAAAAACTGTTTTTT; cdr3_aa: CASSQDLFGGTSEKLFF
v_call: TRBV7-6; d_call: .; clone_size: .; j_call: TRBJ1-1; cdr3_nt: TGTGCCAGCAGCTTACGATTCTGGGTCAAGGTAGCTTTCTTT; cdr3_aa: CASSLRFWVKVAFF
v_call: TRBV2; d_call: TRBD1; clone_size: .; j_call: TRBJ2-3; cdr3_nt: TGTGCCAGCAGGGACAGGGGAAGGACAGATACGCAGTATTTT; cdr3_aa: CASRDRGRTDTQYF
v_call: TRBV2; d_call: .; clone_size: .; j_call: TRBJ2-3; cdr3_nt: TGTGCCAGCAGGGCCGGCGAGTTCTCTAGCACAGATACGCAGTATTTT; cdr3_aa: CASRAGEFSSTDTQYF